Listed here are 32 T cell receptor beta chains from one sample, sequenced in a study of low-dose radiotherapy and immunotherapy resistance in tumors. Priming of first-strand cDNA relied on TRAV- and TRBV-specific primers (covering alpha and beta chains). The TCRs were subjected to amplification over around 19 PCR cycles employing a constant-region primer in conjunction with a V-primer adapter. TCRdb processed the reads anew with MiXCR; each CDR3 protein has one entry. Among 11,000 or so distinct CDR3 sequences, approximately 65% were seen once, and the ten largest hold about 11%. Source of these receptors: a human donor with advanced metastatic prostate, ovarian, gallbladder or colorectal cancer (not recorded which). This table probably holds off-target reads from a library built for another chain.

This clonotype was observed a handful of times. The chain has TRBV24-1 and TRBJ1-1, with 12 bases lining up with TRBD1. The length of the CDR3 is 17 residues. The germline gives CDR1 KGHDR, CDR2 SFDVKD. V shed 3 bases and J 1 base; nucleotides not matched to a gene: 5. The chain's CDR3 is CATSDRPGQGANTEAFF. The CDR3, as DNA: TGTGCCACCAGTGATCGTCCGGGACAGGGGGCGAACACTGAAGCTTTCTTT.

The DNA of the CDR3 is TGTGCCAGCTCACCCGACTTGAACACTGAAGCTTTCTTT. As protein: CASSPDLNTEAFF. V is TRBV18 and J is TRBJ1-1; unclear D gene. The germline gives CDR1 KGHSH, CDR2 LQKENI. This CDR3 spans 13 amino acids. Trimming cost V 3 bases and J 0 bases, with 5 bases left between them.

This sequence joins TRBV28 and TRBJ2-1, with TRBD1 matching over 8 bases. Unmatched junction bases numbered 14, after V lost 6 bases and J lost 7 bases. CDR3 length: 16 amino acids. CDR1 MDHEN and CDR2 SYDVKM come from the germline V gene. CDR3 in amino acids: CASSPPPGQGKNEQFF. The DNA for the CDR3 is TGTGCCAGCAGCCCACCACCTGGACAGGGTAAGAATGAGCAGTTCTTC.

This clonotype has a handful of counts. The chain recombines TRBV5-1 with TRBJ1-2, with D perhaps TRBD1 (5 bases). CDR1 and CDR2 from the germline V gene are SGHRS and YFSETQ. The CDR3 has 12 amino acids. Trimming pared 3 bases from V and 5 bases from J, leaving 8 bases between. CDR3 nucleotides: TGCGCCAGCAGCTCAGGGCAATATGGCTACACCTTC. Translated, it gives CASSSGQYGYTF.

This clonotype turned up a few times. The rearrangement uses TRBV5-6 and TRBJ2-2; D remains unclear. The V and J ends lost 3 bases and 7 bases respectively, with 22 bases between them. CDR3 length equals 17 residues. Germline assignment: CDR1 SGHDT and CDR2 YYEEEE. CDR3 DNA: TGTGCCAGCAGCTGGGCTTCTGGAATCGACAATATCGGGGAGCTGTTTTTT. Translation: CASSWASGIDNIGELFF.

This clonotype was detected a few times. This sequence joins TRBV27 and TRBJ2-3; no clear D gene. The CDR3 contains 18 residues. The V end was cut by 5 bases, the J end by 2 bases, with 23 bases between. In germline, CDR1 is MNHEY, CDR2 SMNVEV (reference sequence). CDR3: CASSQRPQRIIPTDTQYF. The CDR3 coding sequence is TGTGCCAGCAGTCAGCGCCCCCAGCGTATTATTCCCACAGATACGCAGTATTTT.

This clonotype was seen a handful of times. CDR3 region: CASSPSLSRLDEQFF. The CDR3 DNA reads as TGCGCCAGCAGCCCTTCCCTATCCCGACTGGATGAGCAGTTCTTC. The rearrangement links TRBV5-1 to TRBJ2-1; D not certain. Germline V lookup: CDR1 SGHRS, CDR2 YFSETQ. This CDR3 has 15 amino acids. V dropped 4 bases and J dropped 8 bases, with 19 bases sitting between them. The entire variable domain, with the rest obtained from reference TRBV5-1 and TRBJ2-1, is as follows: KAGVTQTPRYLIKTRGQQVTLSCSPISGHRSVSWYQQTPGQGLQFLFEYFSETQRNKGNFPGRFSGRQFSNSRSEMNVSTLELGDSALYLCASSPSLSRLDEQFFGPGTRLTVL.

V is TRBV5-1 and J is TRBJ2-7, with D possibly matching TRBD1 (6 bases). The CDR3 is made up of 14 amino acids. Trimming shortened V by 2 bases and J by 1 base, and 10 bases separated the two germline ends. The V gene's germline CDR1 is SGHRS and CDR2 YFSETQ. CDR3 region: CASSLGQTSYEQYF. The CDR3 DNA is TGCGCCAGCAGCTTAGGACAGACTTCCTACGAGCAGTACTTC.

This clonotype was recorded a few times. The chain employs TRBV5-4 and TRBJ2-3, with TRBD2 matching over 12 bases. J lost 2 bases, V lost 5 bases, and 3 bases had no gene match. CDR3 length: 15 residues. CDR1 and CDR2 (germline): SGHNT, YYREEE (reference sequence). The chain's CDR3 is CASSRLAGDTDTQYF. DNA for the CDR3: TGTGCCAGCAGTCGACTAGCGGGGGACACAGATACGCAGTATTTT.

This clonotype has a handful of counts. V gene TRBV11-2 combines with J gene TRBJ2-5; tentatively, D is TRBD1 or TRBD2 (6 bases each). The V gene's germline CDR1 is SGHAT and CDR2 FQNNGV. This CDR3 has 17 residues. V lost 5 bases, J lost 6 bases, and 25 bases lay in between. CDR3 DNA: TGTGCCAGCAGCCCAGGGGTCCACAGGGTCGGGGGACAGACCCAGTACTTC. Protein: CASSPGVHRVGGQTQYF.

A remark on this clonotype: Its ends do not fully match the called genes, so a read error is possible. This chain's CDR3 is CASSFEGERYF. The CDR3 DNA sequence: TGTGCCAGCAGTTTTGAAGGCGAGCGGTACTTC. The chain employs TRBV12-3 or TRBV12-4 and TRBJ2-7; D remains ambiguous. This CDR3 contains 11 residues.

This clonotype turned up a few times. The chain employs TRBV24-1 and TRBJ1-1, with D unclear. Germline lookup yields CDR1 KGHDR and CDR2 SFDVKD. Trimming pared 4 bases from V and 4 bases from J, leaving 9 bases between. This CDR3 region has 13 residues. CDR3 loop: CATSDSWTTEAFF. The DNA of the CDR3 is TGTGCCACCAGTGACAGTTGGACCACTGAAGCTTTCTTT.

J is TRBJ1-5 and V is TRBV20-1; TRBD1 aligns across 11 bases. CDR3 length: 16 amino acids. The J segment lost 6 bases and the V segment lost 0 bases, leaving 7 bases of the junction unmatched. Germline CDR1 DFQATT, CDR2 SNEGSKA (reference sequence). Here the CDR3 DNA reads TGCAGTGCTAGAGACGCGGACAGGGGGCAAGTTCAGCCCCAGCATTTT. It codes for CSARDADRGQVQPQHF.

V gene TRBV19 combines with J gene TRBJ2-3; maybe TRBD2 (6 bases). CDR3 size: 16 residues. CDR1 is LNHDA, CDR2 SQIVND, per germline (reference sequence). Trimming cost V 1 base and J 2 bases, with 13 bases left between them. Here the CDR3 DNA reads TGTGCCAGTAGTATAGCGGGGGTCGGCTTCACAGATACGCAGTATTTT. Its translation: CASSIAGVGFTDTQYF.

Here the CDR3 reads CASSPRGIINEQFF. The CDR3 DNA sequence: TGTGCCAGCTCCCCCAGGGGCATTATCAATGAGCAGTTCTTC. The chain links TRBV7-4 to TRBJ2-1; possible D gene TRBD1, 6 bases. V was cut by 8 bases and J by 6 bases, with 17 bases left in between. CDR1 is SGHVT, CDR2 SQSDAQ, per germline. This CDR3 comprises 14 residues.

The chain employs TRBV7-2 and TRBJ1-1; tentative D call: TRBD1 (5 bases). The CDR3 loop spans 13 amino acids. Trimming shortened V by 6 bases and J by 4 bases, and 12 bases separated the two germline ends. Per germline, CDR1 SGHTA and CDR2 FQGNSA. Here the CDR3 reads CASRIKGSTEAFF. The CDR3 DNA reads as TGTGCCAGCAGAATCAAGGGGTCCACTGAAGCTTTCTTT.

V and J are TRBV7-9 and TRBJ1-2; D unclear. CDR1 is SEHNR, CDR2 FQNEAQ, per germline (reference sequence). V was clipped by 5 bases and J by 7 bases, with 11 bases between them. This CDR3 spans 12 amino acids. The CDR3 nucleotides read TGTGCCAGCAGCACGACCCAGGCTGGCTACACCTTC. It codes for CASSTTQAGYTF. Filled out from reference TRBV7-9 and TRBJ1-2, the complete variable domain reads DTGVSQNPRHKITKRGQNVTFRCDPISEHNRLYWYRQTLGQGPEFLTYFQNEAQLEKSRLLSDRFSAERPKGSFSTLEIQRTEQGDSAMYLCASSTTQAGYTFGSGTRLTVV.

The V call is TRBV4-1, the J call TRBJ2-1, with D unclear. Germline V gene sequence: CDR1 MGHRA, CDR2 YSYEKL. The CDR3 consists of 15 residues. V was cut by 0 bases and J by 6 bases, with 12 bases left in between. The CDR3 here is CASSQEIGLSNEQFF. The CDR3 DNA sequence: TGCGCCAGCAGCCAAGAAATTGGTCTATCCAATGAGCAGTTCTTC.

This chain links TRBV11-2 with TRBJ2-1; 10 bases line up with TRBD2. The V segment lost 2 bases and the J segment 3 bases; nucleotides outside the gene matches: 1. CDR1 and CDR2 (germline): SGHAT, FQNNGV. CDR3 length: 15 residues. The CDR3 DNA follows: TGTGCCAGCAGCTTAACTAGCGGGGTCTACAATGAGCAGTTCTTC. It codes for CASSLTSGVYNEQFF.

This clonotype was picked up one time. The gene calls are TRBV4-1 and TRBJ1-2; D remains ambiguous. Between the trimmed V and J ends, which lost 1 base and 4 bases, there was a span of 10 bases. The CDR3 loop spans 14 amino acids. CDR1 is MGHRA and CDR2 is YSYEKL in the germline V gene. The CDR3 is CASSQGRGFYGYTF. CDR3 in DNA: TGCGCCAGCAGCCAAGGTCGAGGGTTCTATGGCTACACCTTC.

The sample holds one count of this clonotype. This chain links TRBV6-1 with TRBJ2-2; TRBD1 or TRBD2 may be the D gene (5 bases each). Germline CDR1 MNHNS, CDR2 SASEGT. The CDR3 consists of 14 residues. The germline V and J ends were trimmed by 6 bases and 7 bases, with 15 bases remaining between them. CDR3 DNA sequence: TGTGCCAGCAGAGAGATCGGGGCGATCGGGGAGCTGTTTTTT. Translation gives CASREIGAIGELFF.

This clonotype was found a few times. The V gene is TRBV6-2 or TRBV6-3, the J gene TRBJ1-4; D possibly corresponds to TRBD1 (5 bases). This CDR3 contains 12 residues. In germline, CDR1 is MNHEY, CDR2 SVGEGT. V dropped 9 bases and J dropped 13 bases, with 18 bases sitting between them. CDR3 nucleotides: TGTGCCAGGCACAGCAGGGTTGCGGCACTGTTTTTT. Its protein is CARHSRVAALFF.

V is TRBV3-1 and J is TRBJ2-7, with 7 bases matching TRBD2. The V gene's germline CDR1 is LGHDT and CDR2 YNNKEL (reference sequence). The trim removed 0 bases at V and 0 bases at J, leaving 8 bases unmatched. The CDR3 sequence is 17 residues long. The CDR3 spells CASSQDEASGLSYEQYF. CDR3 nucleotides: TGTGCCAGCAGCCAAGATGAAGCTAGCGGCCTCTCCTACGAGCAGTACTTC.

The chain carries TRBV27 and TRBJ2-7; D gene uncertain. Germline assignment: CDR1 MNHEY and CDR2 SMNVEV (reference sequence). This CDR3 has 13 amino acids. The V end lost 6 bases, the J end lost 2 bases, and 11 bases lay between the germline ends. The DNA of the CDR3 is TGTGCCAGCAGACCCCGTCGAACCTACGAGCAGTACTTC. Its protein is CASRPRRTYEQYF.

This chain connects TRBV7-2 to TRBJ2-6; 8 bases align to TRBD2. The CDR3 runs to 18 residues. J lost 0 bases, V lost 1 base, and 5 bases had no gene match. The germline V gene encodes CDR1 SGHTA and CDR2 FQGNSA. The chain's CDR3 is CASSLVRGGSSGANVLTF. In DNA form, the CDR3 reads TGTGCCAGCAGCTTAGTCCGGGGGGGATCCTCTGGGGCCAACGTCCTGACTTTC. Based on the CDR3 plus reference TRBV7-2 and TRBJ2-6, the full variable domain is GAGVSQSPSNKVTEKGKDVELRCDPISGHTALYWYRQSLGQGLEFLIYFQGNSAPDKSGLPSDRFSAERTGGSVSTLTIQRTQQEDSAVYLCASSLVRGGSSGANVLTFGAGSRLTVL.

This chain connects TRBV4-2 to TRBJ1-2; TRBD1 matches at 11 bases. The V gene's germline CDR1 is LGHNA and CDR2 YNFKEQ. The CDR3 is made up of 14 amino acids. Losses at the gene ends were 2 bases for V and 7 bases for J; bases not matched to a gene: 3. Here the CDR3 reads CASSQPDRGLGYTF. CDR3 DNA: TGTGCCAGCAGCCAACCGGACAGGGGGCTTGGCTACACCTTC.

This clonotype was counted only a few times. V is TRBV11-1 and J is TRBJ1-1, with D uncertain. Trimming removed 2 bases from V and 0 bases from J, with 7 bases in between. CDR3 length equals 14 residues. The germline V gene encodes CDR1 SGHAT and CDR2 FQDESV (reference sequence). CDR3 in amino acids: CASSLRYMNTEAFF. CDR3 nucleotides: TGTGCCAGCAGCTTACGCTATATGAACACTGAAGCTTTCTTT. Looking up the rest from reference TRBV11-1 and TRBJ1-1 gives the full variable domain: EAEVAQSPRYKITEKSQAVAFWCDPISGHATLYWYRQILGQGPELLVQFQDESVVDDSQLPKDRFSAERLKGVDSTLKIQPAELGDSAMYLCASSLRYMNTEAFFGQGTRLTVV.

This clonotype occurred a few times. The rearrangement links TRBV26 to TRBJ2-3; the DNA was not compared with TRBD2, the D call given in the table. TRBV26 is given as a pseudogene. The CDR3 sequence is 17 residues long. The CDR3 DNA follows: TGTGCCAGCAGTTCCGACCGGGGGGGAGGTTGGACAGATACGCAGTATTTT. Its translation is CASSSDRGGGWTDTQYF.

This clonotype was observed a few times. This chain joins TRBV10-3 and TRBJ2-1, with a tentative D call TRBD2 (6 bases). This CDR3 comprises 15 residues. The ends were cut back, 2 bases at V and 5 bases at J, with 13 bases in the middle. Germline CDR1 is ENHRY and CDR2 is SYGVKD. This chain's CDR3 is CAISEREFIDNEQFF. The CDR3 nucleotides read TGTGCCATCAGTGAGCGGGAGTTTATAGACAATGAGCAGTTCTTC.

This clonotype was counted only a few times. CDR3 coding DNA: TGTGCCAGCAGCCAAGACCCTACTAGCACAGATACGCAGTATTTT. It codes for CASSQDPTSTDTQYF. The chain is built from TRBV4-2 and TRBJ2-3; D is uncertain. Germline V gene lookup returns CDR1 LGHNA and CDR2 YNFKEQ. Trimming shortened V by 0 bases and J by 0 bases, and 7 bases separated the two germline ends. The CDR3 is 15 residues long.

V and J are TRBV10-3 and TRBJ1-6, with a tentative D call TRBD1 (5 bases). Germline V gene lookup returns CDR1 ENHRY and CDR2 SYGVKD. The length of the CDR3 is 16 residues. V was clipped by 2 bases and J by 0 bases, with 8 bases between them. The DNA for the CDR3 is TGTGCCATCAGTGAGGGGGGGAGCTCCTATAATTCACCCCTCCACTTT. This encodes CAISEGGSSYNSPLHF.

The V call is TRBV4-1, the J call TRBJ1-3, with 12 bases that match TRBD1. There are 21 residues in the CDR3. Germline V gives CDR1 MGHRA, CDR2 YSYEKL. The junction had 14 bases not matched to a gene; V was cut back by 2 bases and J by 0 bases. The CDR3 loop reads CASSQPLTGTGGVVSGNTIYF. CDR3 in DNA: TGCGCCAGCAGCCAACCCTTGACCGGGACAGGGGGCGTCGTCTCTGGAAACACCATATATTTT.